Listed below are T cell receptor beta chains from one sample, sequenced in a study of T cell clonotyping in hematopoietic cell transplantation. The method was immunoSEQ multiplex PCR; TCRdb's version includes in-frame clones alone and lacks a portion of them. The sample lists about 8,700 clones; less than 90% were seen once. The material sequenced was PBMCs, taken 180 days after allogeneic stem cell transplant. These receptors originate from a human patient who had an allogeneic stem cell transplant, so the T cells may come from the graft donor. The donor label of this sample is uncertain. Some clones in this sample may be carry-over from other donors' samples. Both conserved end residues are part of each CDR3. D genes are given only for firm matches.

V	J	D	CDR3	DNA
TRBV19	TRBJ1-1	NA	CASSIAGIRWTEAFF	TGTGCCAGTAGTATAGCCGGGATTAGATGGACTGAAGCTTTCTTT
TRBV9	TRBJ1-1	NA	CASSVVPGNTEAFF	TGTGCCAGCAGCGTAGTTCCTGGGAACACTGAAGCTTTCTTT
TRBV2	TRBJ1-1	TRBD1	CLSQGGLNTEAFF	TGTTTGAGCCAGGGGGGCCTGAACACTGAAGCTTTCTTT
TRBV6-6	TRBJ2-3	NA	CASKSRATDTQYF	TGTGCCAGCAAATCCCGCGCCACAGATACGCAGTATTTT
TRBV2	TRBJ1-4	NA	CASSGSFEKLFF	TGTGCCAGCAGCGGTAGTTTCGAAAAACTGTTTTTT
TRBV5-1	TRBJ2-7	NA	CASSLAGAGYEQYF	TGCGCCAGCAGCTTGGCGGGGGCTGGCTACGAGCAGTACTTC
TRBV9	TRBJ1-1	NA	CASSQMPGVNTEAFF	TGTGCCAGCAGCCAAATGCCGGGGGTTAACACTGAAGCTTTCTTT
TRBV27	TRBJ2-7	TRBD1	CASSLGTGGHEQYF	TGTGCCAGCAGTTTGGGGACAGGGGGCCACGAGCAGTACTTC
TRBV5-8	TRBJ2-4	NA	CASSLSALNIQYF	TGTGCCAGCAGCTTGTCGGCATTAAACATTCAGTACTTC
TRBV28	TRBJ1-1	NA	CASSWQGEAFF	TGTGCCAGCAGTTGGCAGGGAGAAGCTTTCTTT
TRBV7-3	TRBJ2-1	TRBD1	CASSLMRQGKGNEQFF	TGTGCCAGCAGCTTAATGCGACAGGGGAAGGGAAATGAGCAGTTCTTC
TRBV4-2	TRBJ1-2	NA	CASSQGSREVYGYTF	TGTGCCAGCAGCCAAGGCTCCAGGGAGGTCTATGGCTACACCTTC
TRBV19	TRBJ1-6	NA	CASTIPGEGLYNSPLHF	TGTGCCAGTACCATTCCGGGCGAAGGACTTTATAATTCACCCCTCCACTTT
TRBV5-1	TRBJ2-5	NA	CASSARGAETQYF	TGCGCCAGCAGCGCCAGGGGAGCCGAGACCCAGTACTTC
TRBV9	TRBJ1-1	NA	CASSAPGSNTEAFF	TGTGCCAGCAGCGCCCCGGGCTCGAACACTGAAGCTTTCTTT
TRBV11-2	TRBJ2-7	NA	CASSALLDRSHQAYEQYF	TGTGCCAGCAGCGCACTTTTAGACAGATCCCACCAAGCCTACGAGCAGTACTTC